One and the same sample provided the 13 T cell receptor beta chains below, sequenced in a study of T cell responses to AZD1222 COVID-19 vaccine. Here immunoSEQ multiplex PCR was the method, and the copy in TCRdb shows in-frame clones only, minus some. The repertoire consists of under 200,000 clones, with around 90% occurring once and the leading ten covering roughly 0.99%. The starting material was peripheral blood, obtained on day 0 of AZD1222 vaccination. Receptors originate from an adult in good health.

The gene calls are TRBV18 and TRBJ1-4, with D perhaps TRBD1 (6 bases). The CDR3 runs 15 residues. Trimming removed 2 bases at V and 6 bases at J, with 13 bases between. From germline, CDR1 is KGHSH and CDR2 LQKENI. This CDR3 is CASSPYDRKDEKLFF. CDR3 coding DNA: TGTGCCAGCTCACCATACGACAGGAAGGATGAAAAACTGTTTTTT. The entire variable domain, with the rest obtained from reference TRBV18 and TRBJ1-4, is as follows: NAGVMQNPRHLVRRRGQEARLRCSPMKGHSHVYWYRQLPEEGLKFMVYLQKENIIDESGMPKERFSAEFPKEGPSILRIQQVVRGDSAAYFCASSPYDRKDEKLFFGSGTQLSVL.

This clone was detected a few times. This chain joins TRBV11-2 and TRBJ2-5; 9 bases agree with TRBD1. J lost 0 bases, V lost 5 bases, and 10 bases had no gene match. The CDR3 totals 17 residues. Germline CDR1 reads SGHAT; CDR2 reads FQNNGV. CDR3: CASSPIWDRANQETQYF. The CDR3 DNA sequence: TGTGCCAGCAGCCCGATTTGGGACAGGGCTAACCAAGAGACCCAGTACTTC. The whole variable domain, remainder taken from reference TRBV11-2 and TRBJ2-5, is EAGVAQSPRYKIIEKRQSVAFWCNPISGHATLYWYQQILGQGPKLLIQFQNNGVVDDSQLPKDRFSAERLKGVDSTLKIQPAKLEDSAVYLCASSPIWDRANQETQYFGPGTRLLVL.

The rearrangement joins TRBV7-3 to TRBJ2-2; 8 positions agree with TRBD1. CDR1 is SGHTA and CDR2 is FQGTGA in the germline V gene. This CDR3 is 20 amino acids long. V dropped 5 bases and J dropped 6; count of bases not matched to a gene: 23. CDR3 nucleotides: TGTGCCAGCAGCCCTCGGACGACGGACAGGGATAATTGGATCGCCGGGGAGCTGTTTTTT. Protein product: CASSPRTTDRDNWIAGELFF. The full variable domain, completed using reference TRBV7-3 and TRBJ2-2, is GAGVSQTPSNKVTEKGKYVELRCDPISGHTALYWYRQSLGQGPEFLIYFQGTGAADDSGLPNDRFFAVRPEGSVSTLKIQRTERGDSAVYLCASSPRTTDRDNWIAGELFFGEGSRLTVL.

Only one count was recorded for this clone. The chain couples TRBV29-1 to TRBJ2-5; D is unclear. The V gene's germline CDR1 is SQVTM and CDR2 ANQGSEA. The CDR3 has 12 residues. V was clipped by 7 bases and J by 2 bases, with 11 bases between them. Here the CDR3 reads CSAPTNQETQYF. DNA of the CDR3: TGCAGCGCACCGACAAATCAAGAGACCCAGTACTTC.

The V call is TRBV2, the J call TRBJ1-5; possibly TRBD1 for D (5 bases). The CDR3 has 12 amino acids. V lost 3 bases and J 5 bases, leaving 5 bases between the germline ends. Germline loops: CDR1 SNHLY, CDR2 FYNNEI. CDR3 amino acids: CASSDRDQPQHF. As DNA, the CDR3 is TGTGCCAGCAGTGACAGGGATCAGCCCCAGCATTTT.

The chain links TRBV27 to TRBJ1-6; 10 bases match TRBD1. Trimming removed 5 bases from V and 2 bases from J; junction bases left unmatched: 9. The CDR3 totals 18 residues. Germline CDR1 reads MNHEY; CDR2 reads SMNVEV (reference sequence). The CDR3 loop reads CASSLYWDRGPYNSPLHF. The DNA of the CDR3 is TGTGCCAGCAGTCTATATTGGGACAGGGGTCCCTATAATTCACCCCTCCACTTT.

The chain is built from TRBV19 and TRBJ1-2; no reliable D call. Germline V lookup: CDR1 LNHDA, CDR2 SQIVND (reference sequence). This CDR3 comprises 17 residues. Between the trimmed V and J ends, which lost 1 base and 0 bases, there was a span of 15 bases. CDR3 sequence reads: CASSIGVEESANYGYTF. The CDR3 coding sequence is TGTGCCAGTAGTATAGGGGTCGAAGAGTCAGCTAACTATGGCTACACCTTC.

The chain links TRBV6-5 to TRBJ2-7, with 9 bases that match TRBD1. J lost 6 bases, V lost 2 bases, and 5 bases had no gene match. CDR1 and CDR2 (germline): MNHEY, SVGAGI. The CDR3 extends over 14 amino acids. This CDR3 is CASSYRDREGEQYF. For the CDR3, the DNA is TGTGCCAGCAGTTACCGGGACAGGGAGGGCGAGCAGTACTTC.

The chain is built from TRBV28 and TRBJ1-5, with TRBD1 matching 11 bases. Germline V gene lookup returns CDR1 MDHEN and CDR2 SYDVKM. CDR3 length: 16 residues. J was trimmed by 7 bases and V by 5 bases; bases with no gene match: 10. The DNA of the CDR3 is TGTGCCAGCAGTCCAGGACAGGGGGCAGGGGGACAGCCCCAGCATTTT. It translates to CASSPGQGAGGQPQHF.

This chain joins TRBV2 and TRBJ2-2; 10 bases line up with TRBD2. V gave up 3 bases and J gave up 2 bases; unmatched junction bases: 3. CDR3 length equals 16 residues. CDR1 and CDR2 (germline): SNHLY, FYNNEI. The chain's CDR3 is CASSDLAGGNTGELFF. CDR3 DNA sequence: TGTGCCAGCAGTGATTTAGCGGGAGGAAACACCGGGGAGCTGTTTTTT.

The chain is built from TRBV18 and TRBJ2-5; D gene ambiguous. The V gene's germline CDR1 is KGHSH and CDR2 LQKENI. CDR3 length equals 14 residues. With 0 bases removed from V and 7 bases from J, the gap between germline ends came to 12 bases. The CDR3 DNA reads TGTGCCAGCTCACCACCGGACCACGGCCCGACCCAGTACTTC. Amino acids: CASSPPDHGPTQYF.

The chain combines TRBV18 with TRBJ1-2; TRBD1 might be the D (5 bases). The CDR3 is made up of 16 amino acids. Germline assignment: CDR1 KGHSH and CDR2 LQKENI. V was pared by 3 bases and J by 0 bases, with 14 bases between. CDR3 sequence: CASSPRSLGANYGYTF. CDR3 DNA sequence: TGTGCCAGCTCACCCAGATCTCTGGGGGCTAACTATGGCTACACCTTC.

This rearrangement joins TRBV7-3 to TRBJ2-5; D could derive from TRBD1 or TRBD2 (5 bases each). Germline V gives CDR1 SGHTA, CDR2 FQGTGA. The CDR3 loop spans 16 amino acids. V lost 1 base, J lost 5 bases, and 17 bases lay in between. In DNA form, the CDR3 reads TGTGCCAGCAGCTTAAAGGGATCGGGGCCGTGGGAGACCCAGTACTTC. Its protein is CASSLKGSGPWETQYF.